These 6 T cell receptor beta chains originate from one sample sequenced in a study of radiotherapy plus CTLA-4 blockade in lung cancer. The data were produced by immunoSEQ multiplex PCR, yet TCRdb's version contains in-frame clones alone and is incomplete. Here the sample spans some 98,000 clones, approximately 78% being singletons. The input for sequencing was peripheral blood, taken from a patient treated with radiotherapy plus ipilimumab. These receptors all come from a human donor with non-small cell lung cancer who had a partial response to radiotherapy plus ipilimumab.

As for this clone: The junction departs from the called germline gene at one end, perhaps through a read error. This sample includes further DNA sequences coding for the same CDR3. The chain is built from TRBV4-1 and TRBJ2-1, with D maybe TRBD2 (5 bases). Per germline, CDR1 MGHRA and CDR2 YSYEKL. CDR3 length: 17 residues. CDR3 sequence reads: CASSQDRGVRKKNEQFF. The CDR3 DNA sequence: TGCGCCAGCAGTCAAGATCGGGGAGTAAGGAAGAAAAATGAGCAGTTCTTC.

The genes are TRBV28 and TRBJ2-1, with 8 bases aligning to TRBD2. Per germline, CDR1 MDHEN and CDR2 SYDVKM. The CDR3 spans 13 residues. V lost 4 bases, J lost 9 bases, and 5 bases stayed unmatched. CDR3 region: CASSSGTRSEQFF. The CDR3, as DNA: TGTGCCAGCAGTTCCGGGACTAGAAGTGAGCAGTTCTTC.

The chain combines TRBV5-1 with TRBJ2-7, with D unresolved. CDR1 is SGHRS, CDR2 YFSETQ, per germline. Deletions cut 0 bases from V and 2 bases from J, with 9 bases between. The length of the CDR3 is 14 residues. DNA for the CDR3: TGCGCCAGCAGCTTGGCCGTGGAGCCCTACGAGCAGTACTTC. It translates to CASSLAVEPYEQYF.

CDR3 sequence (DNA): TGTGCCAGCAGCTTAGGCGGTGCCTATGGCTACACCTTC. Amino acid sequence: CASSLGGAYGYTF. The rearrangement uses TRBV7-6 and TRBJ1-2, with D unresolved. Trimming removed 1 base from V and 4 bases from J, with 7 bases in between. Germline loops: CDR1 SGHVS, CDR2 FNYEAQ. The CDR3 is 13 amino acids.

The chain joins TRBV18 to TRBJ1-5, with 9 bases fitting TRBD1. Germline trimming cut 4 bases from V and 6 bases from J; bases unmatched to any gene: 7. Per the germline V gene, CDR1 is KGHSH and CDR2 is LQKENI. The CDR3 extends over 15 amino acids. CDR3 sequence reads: CASSRNRGLGQPQHF. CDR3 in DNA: TGTGCCAGCTCACGAAACAGGGGGCTGGGTCAGCCCCAGCATTTT.

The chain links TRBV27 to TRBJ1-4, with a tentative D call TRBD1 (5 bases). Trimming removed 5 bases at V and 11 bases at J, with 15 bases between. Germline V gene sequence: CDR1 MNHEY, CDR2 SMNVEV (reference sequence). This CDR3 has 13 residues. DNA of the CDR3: TGTGCCAGCAGTCCCCGCCGGGAGGGGAAACTGTTTTTT. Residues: CASSPRREGKLFF. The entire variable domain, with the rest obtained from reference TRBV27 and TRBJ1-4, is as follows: EAQVTQNPRYLITVTGKKLTVTCSQNMNHEYMSWYRQDPGLGLRQIYYSMNVEVTDKGDVPEGYKVSRKEKRNFPLILESPSPNQTSLYFCASSPRREGKLFFGSGTQLSVL.